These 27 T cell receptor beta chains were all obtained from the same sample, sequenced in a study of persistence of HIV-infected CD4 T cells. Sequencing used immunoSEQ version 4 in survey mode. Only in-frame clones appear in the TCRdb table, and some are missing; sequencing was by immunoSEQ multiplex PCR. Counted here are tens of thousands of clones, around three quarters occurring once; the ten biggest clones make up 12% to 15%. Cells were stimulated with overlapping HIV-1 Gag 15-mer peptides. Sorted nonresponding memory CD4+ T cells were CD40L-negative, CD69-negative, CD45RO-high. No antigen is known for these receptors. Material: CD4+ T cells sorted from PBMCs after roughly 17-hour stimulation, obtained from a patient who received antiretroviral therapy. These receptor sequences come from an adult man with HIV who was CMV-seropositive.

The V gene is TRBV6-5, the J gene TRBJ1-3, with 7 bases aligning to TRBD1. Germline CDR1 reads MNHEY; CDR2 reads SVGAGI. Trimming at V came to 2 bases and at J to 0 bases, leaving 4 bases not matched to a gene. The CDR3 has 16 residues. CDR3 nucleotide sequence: TGTGCCAGCAGTTACGGGGGACAGACCTCTGGAAACACCATATATTTT. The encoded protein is CASSYGGQTSGNTIYF.

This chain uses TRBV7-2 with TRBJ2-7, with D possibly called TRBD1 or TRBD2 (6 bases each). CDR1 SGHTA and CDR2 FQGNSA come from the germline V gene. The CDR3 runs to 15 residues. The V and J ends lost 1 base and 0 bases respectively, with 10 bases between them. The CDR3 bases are TGTGCCAGCAGCTTAGAGGGGGGTGCCTCCTACGAGCAGTACTTC. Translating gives CASSLEGGASYEQYF.

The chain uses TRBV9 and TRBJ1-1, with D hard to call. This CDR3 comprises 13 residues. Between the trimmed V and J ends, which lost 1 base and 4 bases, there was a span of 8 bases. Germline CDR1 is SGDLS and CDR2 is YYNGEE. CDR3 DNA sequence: TGTGCCAGCAGCGTATTGTTCGGCACTGAAGCTTTCTTT. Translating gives CASSVLFGTEAFF.

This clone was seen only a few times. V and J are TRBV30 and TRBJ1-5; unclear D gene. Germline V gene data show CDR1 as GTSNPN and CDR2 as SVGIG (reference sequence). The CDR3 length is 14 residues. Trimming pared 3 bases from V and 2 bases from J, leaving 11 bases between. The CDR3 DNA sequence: TGTGCCTGGAGCGCCGAGATGGGCAATCAGCCCCAGCATTTT. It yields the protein CAWSAEMGNQPQHF.

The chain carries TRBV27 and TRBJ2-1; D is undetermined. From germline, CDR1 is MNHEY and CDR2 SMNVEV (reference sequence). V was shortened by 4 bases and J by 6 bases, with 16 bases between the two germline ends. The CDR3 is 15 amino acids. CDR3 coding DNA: TGTGCCAGCAGTTACTTGAACTGGGGAAGCAATGAGCAGTTCTTC. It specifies CASSYLNWGSNEQFF.

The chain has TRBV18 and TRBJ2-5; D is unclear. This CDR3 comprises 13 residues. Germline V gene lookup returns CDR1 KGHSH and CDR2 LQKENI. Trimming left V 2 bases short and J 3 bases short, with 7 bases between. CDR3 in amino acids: CASSPSGEETQYF. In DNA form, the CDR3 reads TGTGCCAGCTCACCATCGGGCGAAGAGACCCAGTACTTC. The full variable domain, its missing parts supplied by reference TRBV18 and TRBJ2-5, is NAGVMQNPRHLVRRRGQEARLRCSPMKGHSHVYWYRQLPEEGLKFMVYLQKENIIDESGMPKERFSAEFPKEGPSILRIQQVVRGDSAAYFCASSPSGEETQYFGPGTRLLVL.

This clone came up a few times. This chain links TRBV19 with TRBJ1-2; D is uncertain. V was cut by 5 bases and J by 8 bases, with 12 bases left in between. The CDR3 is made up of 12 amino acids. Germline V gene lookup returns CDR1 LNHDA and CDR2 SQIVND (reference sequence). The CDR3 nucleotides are TGTGCCAGTAGTCCCCAAGGTAGAGGCTACACCTTC. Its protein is CASSPQGRGYTF. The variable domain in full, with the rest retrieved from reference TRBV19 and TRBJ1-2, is DGGITQSPKYLFRKEGQNVTLSCEQNLNHDAMYWYRQDPGQGLRLIYYSQIVNDFQKGDIAEGYSVSREKKESFPLTVTSAQKNPTAFYLCASSPQGRGYTFGSGTRLTVV.

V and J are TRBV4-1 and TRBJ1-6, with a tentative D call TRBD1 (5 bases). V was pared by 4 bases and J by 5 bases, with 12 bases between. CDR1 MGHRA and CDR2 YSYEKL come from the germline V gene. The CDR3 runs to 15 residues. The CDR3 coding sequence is TGCGCCAGCAGCCGGGACCCACGCAATAATTCACCCCTCCACTTT. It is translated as CASSRDPRNNSPLHF.

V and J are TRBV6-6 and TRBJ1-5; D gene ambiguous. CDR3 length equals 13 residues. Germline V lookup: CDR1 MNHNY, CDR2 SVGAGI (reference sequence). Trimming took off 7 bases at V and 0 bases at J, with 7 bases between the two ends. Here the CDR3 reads CASKDDSNQPQHF. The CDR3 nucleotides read TGTGCCAGCAAGGATGATAGCAATCAGCCCCAGCATTTT.

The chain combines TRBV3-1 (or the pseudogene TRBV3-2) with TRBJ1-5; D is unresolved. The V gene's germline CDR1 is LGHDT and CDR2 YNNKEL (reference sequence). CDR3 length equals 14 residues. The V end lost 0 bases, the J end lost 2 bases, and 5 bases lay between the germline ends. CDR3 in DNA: TGTGCCAGCAGCCAAGATCCAGGCAATCAGCCCCAGCATTTT. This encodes CASSQDPGNQPQHF.

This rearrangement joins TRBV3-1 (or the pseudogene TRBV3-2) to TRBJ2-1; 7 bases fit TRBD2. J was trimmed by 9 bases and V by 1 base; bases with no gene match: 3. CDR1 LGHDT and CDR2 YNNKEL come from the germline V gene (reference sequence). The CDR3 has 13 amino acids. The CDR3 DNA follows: TGTGCCAGCAGCCAAGGTCGACTAGCTGAGCAGTTCTTC. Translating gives CASSQGRLAEQFF.

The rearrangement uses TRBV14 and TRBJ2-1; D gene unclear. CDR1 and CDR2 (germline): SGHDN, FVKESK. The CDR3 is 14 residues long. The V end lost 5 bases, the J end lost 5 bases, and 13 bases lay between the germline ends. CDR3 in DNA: TGTGCCAGCAGCAGGGATCCAAATCACAATGAGCAGTTCTTC. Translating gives CASSRDPNHNEQFF.

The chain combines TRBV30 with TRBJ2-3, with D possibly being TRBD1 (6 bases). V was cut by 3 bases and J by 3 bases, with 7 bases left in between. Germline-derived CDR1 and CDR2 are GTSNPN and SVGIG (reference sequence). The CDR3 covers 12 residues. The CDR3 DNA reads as TGTGCCTGGAGAGGGGGAACAGATACGCAGTATTTT. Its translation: CAWRGGTDTQYF.

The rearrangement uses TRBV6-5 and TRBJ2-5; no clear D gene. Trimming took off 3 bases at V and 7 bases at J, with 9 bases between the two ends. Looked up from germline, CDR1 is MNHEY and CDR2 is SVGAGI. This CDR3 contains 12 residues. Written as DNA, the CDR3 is TGTGCCAGCAGTTATTCAACGGGGACCCAGTACTTC. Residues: CASSYSTGTQYF.

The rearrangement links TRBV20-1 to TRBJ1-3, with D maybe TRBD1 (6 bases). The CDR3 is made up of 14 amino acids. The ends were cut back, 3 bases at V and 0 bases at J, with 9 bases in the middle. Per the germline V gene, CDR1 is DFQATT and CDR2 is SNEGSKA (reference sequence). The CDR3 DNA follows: TGCAGTGCTAGTGAGGGGGTCTCTGGAAACACCATATATTTT. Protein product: CSASEGVSGNTIYF.

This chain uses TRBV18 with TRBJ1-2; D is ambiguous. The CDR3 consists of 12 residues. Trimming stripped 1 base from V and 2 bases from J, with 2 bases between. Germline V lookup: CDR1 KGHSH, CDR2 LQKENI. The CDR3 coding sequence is TGTGCCAGCTCACCACAGAACTATGGCTACACCTTC. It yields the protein CASSPQNYGYTF.

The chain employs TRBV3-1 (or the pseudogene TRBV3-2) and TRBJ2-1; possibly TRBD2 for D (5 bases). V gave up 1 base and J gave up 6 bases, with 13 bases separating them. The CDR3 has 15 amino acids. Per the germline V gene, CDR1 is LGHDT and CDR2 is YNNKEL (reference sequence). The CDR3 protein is CASSQGIGGSNEQFF. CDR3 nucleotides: TGTGCCAGCAGCCAAGGGATAGGTGGGAGCAATGAGCAGTTCTTC.

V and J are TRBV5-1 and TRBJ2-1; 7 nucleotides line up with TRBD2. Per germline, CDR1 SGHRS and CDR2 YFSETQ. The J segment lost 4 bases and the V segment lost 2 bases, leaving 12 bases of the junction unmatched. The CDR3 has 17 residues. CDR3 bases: TGCGCCAGCAGCTTTGGCGGGGGTCCTTCGGGTTACAATGAGCAGTTCTTC. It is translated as CASSFGGGPSGYNEQFF.

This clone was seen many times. The CDR3 nucleotides read TGTGCCAGCTCGGCGGACCCTAGCACAGATACGCAGTATTTT. The encoded protein is CASSADPSTDTQYF. This chain uses TRBV6-5 with TRBJ2-3; D not resolved. V lost 8 bases and J 0 bases, leaving 12 bases between the germline ends. CDR1 is MNHEY and CDR2 is SVGAGI in the germline V gene. This CDR3 spans 14 amino acids.

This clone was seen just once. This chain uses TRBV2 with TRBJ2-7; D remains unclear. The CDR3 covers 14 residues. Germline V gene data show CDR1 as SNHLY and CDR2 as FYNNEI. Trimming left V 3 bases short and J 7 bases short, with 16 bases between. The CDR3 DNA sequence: TGTGCCAGCAGTGACGGTAGTGGGGTAAAAGAGCAGTACTTC. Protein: CASSDGSGVKEQYF.

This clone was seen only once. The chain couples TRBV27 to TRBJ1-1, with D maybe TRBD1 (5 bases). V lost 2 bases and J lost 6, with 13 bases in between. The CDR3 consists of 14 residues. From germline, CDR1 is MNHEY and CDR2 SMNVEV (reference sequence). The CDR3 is CASSLGASTAEAFF. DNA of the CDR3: TGTGCCAGCAGTTTAGGGGCCTCGACAGCTGAAGCTTTCTTT.

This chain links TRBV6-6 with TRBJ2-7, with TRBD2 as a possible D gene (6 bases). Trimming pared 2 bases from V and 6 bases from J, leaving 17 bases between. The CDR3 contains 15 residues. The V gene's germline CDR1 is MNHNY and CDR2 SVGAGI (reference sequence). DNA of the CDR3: TGTGCCAGCAGTTACGCGGGCGGGGTAGGGAGCGAGCAGTACTTC. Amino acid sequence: CASSYAGGVGSEQYF.

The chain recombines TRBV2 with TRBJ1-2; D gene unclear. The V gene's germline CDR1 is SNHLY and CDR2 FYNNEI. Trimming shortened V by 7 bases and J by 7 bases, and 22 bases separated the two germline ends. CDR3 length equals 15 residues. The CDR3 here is CASTFRPGRFTGYTF. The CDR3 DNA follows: TGTGCCAGCACGTTTCGTCCAGGCAGATTTACTGGCTACACCTTC.

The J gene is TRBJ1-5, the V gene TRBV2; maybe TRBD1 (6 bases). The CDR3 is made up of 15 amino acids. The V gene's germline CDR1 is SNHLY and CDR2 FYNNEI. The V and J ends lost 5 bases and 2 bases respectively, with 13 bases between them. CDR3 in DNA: TGTGCCAGCAGTTACCAGGGGTTCGGCAATCAGCCCCAGCATTTT. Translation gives CASSYQGFGNQPQHF. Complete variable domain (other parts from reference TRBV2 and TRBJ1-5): EPEVTQTPSHQVTQMGQEVILRCVPISNHLYFYWYRQILGQKVEFLVSFYNNEISEKSEIFDDQFSVERPDGSNFTLKIRSTKLEDSAMYFCASSYQGFGNQPQHFGDGTRLSIL.

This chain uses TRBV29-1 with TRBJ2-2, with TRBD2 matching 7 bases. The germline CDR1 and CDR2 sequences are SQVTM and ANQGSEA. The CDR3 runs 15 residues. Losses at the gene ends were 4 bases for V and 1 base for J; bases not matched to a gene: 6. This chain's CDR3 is CSVALASGNTGELFF. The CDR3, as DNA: TGCAGCGTTGCTCTGGCTAGCGGGAACACCGGGGAGCTGTTTTTT.

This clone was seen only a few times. The DNA for the CDR3 is TGTGCCTGGAGTGTTCCAGGGATAAACTATGGCTACACCTTC. Its protein product is CAWSVPGINYGYTF. The chain recombines TRBV30 with TRBJ1-2; weak D call: TRBD1 (5 bases). Trimming cost V 0 bases and J 2 bases, with 10 bases left between them. Germline loops: CDR1 GTSNPN, CDR2 SVGIG (reference sequence). This CDR3 region has 14 residues. The full variable domain, rest sourced from reference TRBV30 and TRBJ1-2, is SQTIHQWPATLVQPVGSPLSLECTVEGTSNPNLYWYRQAAGRGLQLLFYSVGIGQISSEVPQNLSASRPQDRQFILSSKKLLLSDSGFYLCAWSVPGINYGYTFGSGTRLTVV.

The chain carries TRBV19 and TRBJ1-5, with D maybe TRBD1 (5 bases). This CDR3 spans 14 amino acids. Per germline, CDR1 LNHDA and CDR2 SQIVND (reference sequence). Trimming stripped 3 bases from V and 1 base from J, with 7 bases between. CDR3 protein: CASSIGDSNQPQHF. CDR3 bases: TGTGCCAGTAGTATTGGGGACAGCAATCAGCCCCAGCATTTT.